This entry is about one TCR beta chain. Only in-frame clones appear in the TCRdb table, and some are missing; sequencing was by immunoSEQ multiplex PCR. The data hold approximately 89,000 clones, with roughly 93% observed a single time. Trimming at V came to 5 bases and at J to 3 bases, leaving 13 bases not matched to a gene. The CDR3 has 19 residues. CDR1 SGHAT and CDR2 FQNNGV come from the germline V gene. The data belong to a study of T cell changes during pregnancy in multiple sclerosis. The genes are TRBV11-2 and TRBJ2-7; the match to TRBD2 covers 16 bases. The sequences come from peripheral blood, collected in the third trimester of pregnancy. The TCR was taken from a female donor with multiple sclerosis, enrolled in a pregnancy study. The DNA for the CDR3 is TGTGCCAGCAGCCCTCTGGGACTAGCGGGAGGGGGTCGGGTCTACGAGCAGTACTTC. Its translation: CASSPLGLAGGGRVYEQYF.